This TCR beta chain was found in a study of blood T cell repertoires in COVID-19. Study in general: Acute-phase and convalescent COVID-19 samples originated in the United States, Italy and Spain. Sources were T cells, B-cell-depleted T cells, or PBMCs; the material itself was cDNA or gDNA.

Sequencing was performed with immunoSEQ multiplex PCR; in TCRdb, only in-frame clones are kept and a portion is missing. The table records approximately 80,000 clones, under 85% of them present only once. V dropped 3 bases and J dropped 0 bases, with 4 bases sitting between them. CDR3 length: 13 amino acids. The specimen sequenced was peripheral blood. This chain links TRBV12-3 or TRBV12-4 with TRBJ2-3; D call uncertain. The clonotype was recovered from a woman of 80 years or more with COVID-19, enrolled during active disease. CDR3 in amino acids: CASSFISTDTQYF. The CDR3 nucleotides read TGTGCCAGCAGTTTTATAAGCACAGATACGCAGTATTTT.